The source of this T cell receptor beta chain is a study of early T cells in non-severe SARS-CoV-2 infection (dated by TCRdb to 2020 to 2023). Broadly, across the study: Because TCR sequencing was done on bulk RNA from unsorted whole blood, the alpha and beta chains could not be paired.

This was a case-control study nested in a cohort of healthcare workers in London, UK, who had nasopharyngeal swab PCR tests and blood samples taken every week. Between 23 and 31 March 2020, the week of the UK lockdown, healthcare workers were enrolled and then followed up weekly for as long as 16 weeks. CDR1 and CDR2 (MDHEN, SYDVKM) derive from the germline V gene. CDR3 length: 15 amino acids, cysteine to phenylalanine. CDR3 DNA only is kept here, 45 bases in frame from base 1. Relative to germline, V is missing 4 bases and J is missing 4 bases, with 2 bases of the junction outside any gene match. What the work shows at the level of the full study, not this receptor alone: VDJdb matching was skewed toward anti-spike CD8 responses, so virus-specific expansions were likely underestimated and private and CD4 specificities were missed.

This clonotype was seen a handful of times. It lacks a known antigen. Base qualities are not recorded, but no much larger clone differs from it by a single base. Library prep was done by 5' RACE. Sequencing relied on a NextSeq 500. Unique molecular identifiers were attached to individual cDNA molecules in the TCR library protocol so that sequencing error and PCR bias could be corrected. Both TCR alpha and beta chains were sequenced, and tight co-correlation was observed between alpha and beta sequence abundances in each sample. For the original study's pipeline: Decombinator V4 was used to annotate the V gene, J gene and CDR3 of the TCR sequences. Expanded TCRs were defined as changing significantly between any two time points under a Poisson model with p below 0.0001. TCR abundances were normalised to the total number of TCRs sequenced in each sample and reported as counts per million. TRAV1-2 paired with TRAJ12, TRAJ20 or TRAJ33 defined MAIT TCRs, while TRAV10 paired with TRAJ18 defined iNKT TCRs. A search of VDJdb, accessed on 1 November 2021, was run for TCRs annotated to CMV, EBV and SARS-CoV-2, with TCRs annotated for multiple antigens excluded. TCRdb's own reprocessing of the public reads used fastp at Q25 and MiXCR and kept productive beta chains. Each record represents a unique CDR3 protein, reported with the most common genes and DNA among its rows. TCRdb's processing, not the study's, gives the V and J calls here. This sample lists some 77,000 distinct CDR3 sequences; roughly 13% were detected once. The ten largest clones represent less than 1.5% of the sample.

The source is an adult who was a healthcare worker with PCR-confirmed SARS-CoV-2 infection or an uninfected control (not recorded which). In this chain, TRBV28 is recombined with TRBJ2-2, and 11 bases in between align with TRBD2. Material for sequencing was whole blood. CDR3 region: CASSSGLAATGELFF. The nucleotides read TGTGCCAGCAGTTCGGGACTAGCGGCCACCGGGGAGCTGTTTTTT.